One and the same sample provided the 9 T cell receptor beta chains below, sequenced in a study of identical twins. TCRdb analysed the 5' RACE reads with MiXCR anew, one entry per CDR3 protein. The sample has 500,000 to 600,000 distinct CDR3 sequences, 22% seen once. These data also featured in a second study, about T cells expressing NK-cell markers.

Sequencing was performed on CD4+ T cells sorted from blood. Receptors were obtained from a woman between 18 and 29 years old in good health.

This clonotype was observed a handful of times. The chain recombines TRBV18 with TRBJ2-3, with 8 bases fitting TRBD2. The junction had 12 bases not matched to a gene; V was cut back by 3 bases and J by 10 bases. Germline CDR1 is KGHSH and CDR2 is LQKENI. The CDR3 length is 15 residues. CDR3 residues: CASSPAGTSSWAQYF. The CDR3 DNA follows: TGTGCCAGCTCACCTGCCGGGACTAGTAGTTGGGCGCAGTATTTT.

V usage is TRBV4-3 and J usage is TRBJ2-7; no definite D call. This CDR3 comprises 17 residues. From germline, CDR1 is LGHNA and CDR2 YSLEER. The germline V and J ends were trimmed by 0 bases and 7 bases, with 22 bases remaining between them. The CDR3 DNA reads as TGCGCCAGCAGCCAAGACTTGCCAGGATACCGACTGTTGGAGCAGTACTTC. This gives the protein CASSQDLPGYRLLEQYF.

V usage is TRBV12-3 or TRBV12-4 and J usage is TRBJ2-1; 7 bases line up with TRBD1. V gave up 6 bases and J gave up 9 bases; unmatched junction bases: 5. This CDR3 contains 12 residues. The DNA of the CDR3 is TGTGCCAGCAGAATTGACAGGGCTGAGCAGTTCTTC. Protein product: CASRIDRAEQFF.

This sequence joins TRBV4-3 and TRBJ2-4; 7 bases match TRBD2. This CDR3 spans 15 amino acids. V was clipped by 0 bases and J by 4 bases; unmatched bases: 3. CDR1 and CDR2 (germline): LGHNA, YSLEER. CDR3 sequence (DNA): TGCGCCAGCAGCCAAGACGCTAGCGGAAAAAACATTCAGTACTTC. Amino acids: CASSQDASGKNIQYF.

This clonotype has at least ten counts. CDR3 loop: CASIQGGDQPQHF. Here the CDR3 DNA reads TGTGCCAGCATCCAAGGGGGCGATCAGCCCCAGCATTTT. The chain carries TRBV6-2 or TRBV6-3 and TRBJ1-5; 7 nucleotides line up with TRBD1. Germline CDR1 reads MNHEY; CDR2 reads SVGEGT. This CDR3 spans 13 amino acids. J was trimmed by 5 bases and V by 7 bases; bases with no gene match: 5.

This clonotype showed up just a few times. The gene calls are TRBV11-3 and TRBJ2-1; D is ambiguous. Germline V gene lookup returns CDR1 SGHNT and CDR2 YENEEA. The CDR3 covers 14 residues. With 0 bases removed from V and 3 bases from J, the gap between germline ends came to 6 bases. The CDR3 is CASSLDPNYNEQFF. As DNA, the CDR3 is TGTGCCAGCAGCTTAGACCCAAACTACAATGAGCAGTTCTTC.

The chain is built from TRBV20-1 and TRBJ2-7; D not certain. Germline CDR1 DFQATT, CDR2 SNEGSKA (reference sequence). Between the trimmed V and J ends, which lost 0 bases and 2 bases, there was a span of 11 bases. This CDR3 region has 14 residues. The CDR3 is CSARDQILTYEQYF. The CDR3 DNA sequence: TGCAGTGCTAGAGACCAGATACTCACCTACGAGCAGTACTTC.

The sample holds many counts of this clonotype. The rearrangement uses TRBV6-2 or TRBV6-3 and TRBJ2-1; D remains ambiguous. There are 14 residues in the CDR3. Trimming took off 5 bases at V and 1 base at J, with 9 bases between the two ends. Germline CDR1 and CDR2: MNHEY and SVGEGT. The CDR3 nucleotides are TGTGCCAGCAGTCCTTTAGTTTCCTACAATGAGCAGTTCTTC. Translated, it gives CASSPLVSYNEQFF.

This clonotype was observed once. The chain employs TRBV2 and TRBJ2-7; 8 positions match TRBD1. V dropped 6 bases and J dropped 0; count of bases not matched to a gene: 7. The germline V gene encodes CDR1 SNHLY and CDR2 FYNNEI. The CDR3 runs to 15 residues. DNA for the CDR3: TGTGCCAGCAGACCGCCCCAGGGGGCCTCCTACGAGCAGTACTTC. Amino acids: CASRPPQGASYEQYF.